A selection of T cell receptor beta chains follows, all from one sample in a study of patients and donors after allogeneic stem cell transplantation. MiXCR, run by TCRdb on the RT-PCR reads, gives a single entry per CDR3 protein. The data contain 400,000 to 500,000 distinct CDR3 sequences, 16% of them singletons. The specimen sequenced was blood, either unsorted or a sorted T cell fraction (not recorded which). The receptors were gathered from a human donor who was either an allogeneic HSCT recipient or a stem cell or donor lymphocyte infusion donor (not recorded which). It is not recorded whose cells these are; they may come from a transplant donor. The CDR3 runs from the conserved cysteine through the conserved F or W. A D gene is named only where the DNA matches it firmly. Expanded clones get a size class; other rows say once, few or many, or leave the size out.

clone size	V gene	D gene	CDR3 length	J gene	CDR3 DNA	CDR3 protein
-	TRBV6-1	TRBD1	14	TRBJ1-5	TGTGCCAGCAGTGAGACAGGGGAAAGTCAGCCCCAGCATTTT	CASSETGESQPQHF
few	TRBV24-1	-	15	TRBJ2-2	TGTGCCACCAGTGACCCGGGACAAAACACCGGGGAGCTGTTTTTT	CATSDPGQNTGELFF
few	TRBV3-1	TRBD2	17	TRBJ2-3	TGTGCCAGCAGCCAAGTGACTAGCGGGAAAAGCACAGATACGCAGTATTTT	CASSQVTSGKSTDTQYF
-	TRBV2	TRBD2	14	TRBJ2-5	TGTGCCAGCAATGGCGGGGGATCTAAAGAGACCCAGTACTTC	CASNGGGSKETQYF
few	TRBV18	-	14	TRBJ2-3	TGTGCCAGCTCACCGCCTCCGACCGCAGATACGCAGTATTTT	CASSPPPTADTQYF
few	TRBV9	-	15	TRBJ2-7	TGTGCCAGCAGCGTAGGTGGGAGAAACACCTACGAGCAGTACTTC	CASSVGGRNTYEQYF
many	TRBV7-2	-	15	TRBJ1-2	TGTGCCAGCAGCTCACACCTGACAGTGTCCTATGGCTACACCTTC	CASSSHLTVSYGYTF
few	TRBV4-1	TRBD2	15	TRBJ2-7	TGCGCCAGCAGCCAAGATTGGGACTACAACTCCGAGCAGTACTTC	CASSQDWDYNSEQYF
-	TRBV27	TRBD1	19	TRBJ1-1	TGTGCCAGCAGTTACCGGGGTAGGGGGCCTTCTTCCATGAACACTGAAGCTTTCTTT	CASSYRGRGPSSMNTEAFF
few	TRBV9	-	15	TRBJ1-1	TGTGCCAGCAGCGTACGGACCTTCATGAACACTGAAGCTTTCTTT	CASSVRTFMNTEAFF
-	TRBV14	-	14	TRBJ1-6	TGTGCCAGCAGCCACTCCGGGGTATGGACACCCCTCCACTTT	CASSHSGVWTPLHF
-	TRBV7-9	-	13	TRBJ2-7	TGTGCCAGCAGCCGCGGGGGCCCCTACGAGCAGTACTTC	CASSRGGPYEQYF
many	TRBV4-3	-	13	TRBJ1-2	TGCGCCAGCAGTCCAGACAGACTCTATGGCTACACCTTC	CASSPDRLYGYTF
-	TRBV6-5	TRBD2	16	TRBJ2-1	TGTGCCAGCAGTTACCCCAGCGGGAGAAGTCGCAATGAGCAGTTCTTC	CASSYPSGRSRNEQFF
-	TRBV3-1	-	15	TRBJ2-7	TGTGCCAGCAGCCAAGATCGTGGCTCCTTGAGGGAGCAGTACTTC	CASSQDRGSLREQYF